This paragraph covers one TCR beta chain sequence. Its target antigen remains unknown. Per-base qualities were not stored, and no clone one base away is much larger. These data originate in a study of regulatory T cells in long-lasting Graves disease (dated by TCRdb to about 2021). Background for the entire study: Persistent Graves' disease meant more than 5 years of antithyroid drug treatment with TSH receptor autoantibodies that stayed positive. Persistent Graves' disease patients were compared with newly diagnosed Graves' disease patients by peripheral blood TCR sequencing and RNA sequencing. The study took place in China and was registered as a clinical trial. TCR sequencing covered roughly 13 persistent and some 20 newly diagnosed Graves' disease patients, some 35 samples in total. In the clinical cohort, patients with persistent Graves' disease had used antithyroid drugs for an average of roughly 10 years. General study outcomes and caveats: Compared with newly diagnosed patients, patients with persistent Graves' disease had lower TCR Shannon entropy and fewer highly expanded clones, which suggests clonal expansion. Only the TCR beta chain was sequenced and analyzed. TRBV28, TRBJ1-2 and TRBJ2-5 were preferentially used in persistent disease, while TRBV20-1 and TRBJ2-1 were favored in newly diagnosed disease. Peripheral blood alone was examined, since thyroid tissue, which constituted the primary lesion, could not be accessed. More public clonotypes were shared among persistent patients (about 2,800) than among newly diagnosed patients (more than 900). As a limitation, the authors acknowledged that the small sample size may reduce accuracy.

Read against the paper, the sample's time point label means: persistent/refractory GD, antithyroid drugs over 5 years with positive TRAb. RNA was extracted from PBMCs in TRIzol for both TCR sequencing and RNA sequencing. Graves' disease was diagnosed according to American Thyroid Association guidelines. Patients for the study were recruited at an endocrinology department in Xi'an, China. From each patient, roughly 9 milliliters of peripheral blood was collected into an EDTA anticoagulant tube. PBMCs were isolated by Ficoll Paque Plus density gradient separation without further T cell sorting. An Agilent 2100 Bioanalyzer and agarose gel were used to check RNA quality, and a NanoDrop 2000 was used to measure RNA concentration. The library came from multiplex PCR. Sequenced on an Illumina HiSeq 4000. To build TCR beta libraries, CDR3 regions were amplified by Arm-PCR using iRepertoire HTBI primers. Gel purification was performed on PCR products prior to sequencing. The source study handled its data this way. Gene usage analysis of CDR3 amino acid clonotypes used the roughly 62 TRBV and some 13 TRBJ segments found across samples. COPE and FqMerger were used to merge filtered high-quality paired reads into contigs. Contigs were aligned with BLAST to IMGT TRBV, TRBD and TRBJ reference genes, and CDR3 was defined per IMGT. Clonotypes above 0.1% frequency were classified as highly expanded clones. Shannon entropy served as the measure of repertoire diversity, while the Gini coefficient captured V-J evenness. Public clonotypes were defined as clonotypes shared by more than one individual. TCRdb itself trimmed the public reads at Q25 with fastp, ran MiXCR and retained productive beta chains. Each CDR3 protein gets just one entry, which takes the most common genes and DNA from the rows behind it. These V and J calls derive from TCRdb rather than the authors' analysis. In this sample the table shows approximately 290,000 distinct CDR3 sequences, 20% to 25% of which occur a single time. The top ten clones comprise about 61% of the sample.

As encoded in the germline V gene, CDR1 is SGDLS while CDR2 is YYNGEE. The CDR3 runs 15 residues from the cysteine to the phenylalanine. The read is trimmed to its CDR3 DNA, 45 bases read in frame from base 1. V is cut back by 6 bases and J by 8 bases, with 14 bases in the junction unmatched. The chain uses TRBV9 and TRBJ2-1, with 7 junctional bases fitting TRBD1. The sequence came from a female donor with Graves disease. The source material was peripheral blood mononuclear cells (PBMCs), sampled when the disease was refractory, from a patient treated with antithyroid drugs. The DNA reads TGTGCCAGCACCGGCAGGGGGTCGACTAACGATGAGCAGTTCTTC. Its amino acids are CASTGRGSTNDEQFF.